The rows below give T cell receptor beta chains drawn from one sample of a study of T cell responses to AZD1222 COVID-19 vaccine. The data were produced by immunoSEQ multiplex PCR, yet TCRdb's version contains in-frame clones alone and is incomplete. The repertoire holds about 48,000 clones, around 89% seen once, with about 5.7% in the top ten. This specimen consisted of peripheral blood, obtained 28 days after the second AZD1222 dose. The receptors shown here come from an adult who received the AZD1222 COVID-19 vaccine. The CDR3 runs from the conserved cysteine through the conserved F or W. D genes are given only for firm matches. Clone size is shown for a subset of rows, as once, few, many or a class of expanded clone.

cdr3_aa	cdr3_nt	v_call	d_call	j_call	clone_size
CASSLSGHSTDTQYF	TGTGCCAGCAGCTTATCGGGACACAGCACAGATACGCAGTATTTT	TRBV7-8	-	TRBJ2-3	-
CASSQDRGGREEQYF	TGCGCCAGCAGCCAAGATCGAGGGGGGCGTGAAGAGCAGTACTTC	TRBV4-1	-	TRBJ2-7	-
CATSDLRTGGDEQFF	TGTGCCACCAGTGACCTTCGTACGGGTGGGGATGAGCAGTTCTTC	TRBV24-1	-	TRBJ2-1	-
CASSLTGERQPQHF	TGTGCCAGCAGTCTGACAGGGGAGCGGCAGCCCCAGCATTTT	TRBV28	TRBD1	TRBJ1-5	-
CASSHRTGGLSEKLFF	TGCGCCAGCAGCCACAGGACAGGGGGGCTATCCGAAAAACTGTTTTTT	TRBV4-1	TRBD1	TRBJ1-4	-
CATRGRYQETQYF	TGTGCCACCCGAGGACGGTACCAAGAGACCCAGTACTTC	TRBV6-5	-	TRBJ2-5	once
CASSPPLRTSGYEQYF	TGTGCCAGCTCACCACCGTTAAGGACTAGCGGCTACGAGCAGTACTTC	TRBV18	TRBD2	TRBJ2-7	-
CASSHLGMSPLHF	TGTGCCAGCAGCCACCTGGGCATGTCACCCCTCCACTTT	TRBV21-1	-	TRBJ1-6	-
CASSLALGTSRDGYTF	TGCGCCAGCAGCTTGGCCCTCGGGACATCCAGGGATGGCTACACCTTC	TRBV5-1	-	TRBJ1-2	-
CASSLTWAGANVLTF	TGTGCCAGCAGTTTGACGTGGGCCGGGGCCAACGTCCTGACTTTC	TRBV27	-	TRBJ2-6	once
CASKNRVGPLHF	TGTGCCAGCAAAAACAGGGTTGGTCCCCTCCACTTT	TRBV25-1	-	TRBJ1-6	-
CASKGHRLMNTEAFF	TGTGCCAGCAAGGGGCACAGACTTATGAACACTGAAGCTTTCTTT	TRBV6-5	-	TRBJ1-1	-
CASSQALNGAGFNEQYF	TGTGCCAGCAGCCAAGCATTGAACGGAGCGGGATTTAACGAGCAGTACTTC	TRBV4-2	TRBD2	TRBJ2-7	-
CASKLGGTNTGELFF	TGTGCCAGCAAACTGGGGGGGACGAACACCGGGGAGCTGTTTTTT	TRBV13	TRBD2	TRBJ2-2	once
CASSLAAPSGYNEQFF	TGTGCCAGCAGCTTGGCCGCACCTAGCGGATACAATGAGCAGTTCTTC	TRBV5-5	TRBD2	TRBJ2-1	-
CASGLPPTGHEQFF	TGTGCTAGTGGTTTGCCTCCGACAGGTCATGAGCAGTTCTTC	TRBV12-5	-	TRBJ2-1	once
CASQNLPGLAGSTDTQYF	TGCGCCAGCCAAAATTTACCGGGACTAGCGGGATCCACAGATACGCAGTATTTT	TRBV5-1	TRBD2	TRBJ2-3	-
CASSFWEVLSTDTQYF	TGTGCCAGCAGTTTTTGGGAAGTTCTGAGCACAGATACGCAGTATTTT	TRBV28	-	TRBJ2-3	-
CASSQGTVNTEAFF	TGCGCCAGCAGCCAAGGGACAGTGAACACTGAAGCTTTCTTT	TRBV4-1	-	TRBJ1-1	-
CASSPGSTNEKLFF	TGTGCCAGCAGCCCAGGGTCAACTAATGAAAAACTGTTTTTT	TRBV7-9	-	TRBJ1-4	-
CASSFWDKKAFF	TGTGCCAGCAGCTTTTGGGATAAAAAAGCTTTCTTT	TRBV7-2	-	TRBJ1-1	once
CASSHRQGPQHF	TGTGCCAGCAGTCACCGACAGGGTCCCCAGCATTTT	TRBV12-3/TRBV12-4	TRBD1	TRBJ1-5	once
CASSVTMTSFRSEQYF	TGTGCCAGCAGTGTGACGATGACTAGCTTTCGGTCCGAGCAGTACTTC	TRBV27	TRBD2	TRBJ2-7	-
CASLSPYMNTEAFF	TGTGCCTCACTCTCGCCGTACATGAACACTGAAGCTTTCTTT	TRBV6-5	-	TRBJ1-1	-
CASSGDFSGNTIYF	TGTGCCAGCAGCGGGGACTTCTCTGGAAACACCATATATTTT	TRBV9	-	TRBJ1-3	few
CASSYSSGRAEAFF	TGTGCCAGCAGTTACTCCAGCGGGAGGGCTGAAGCTTTCTTT	TRBV6-2/TRBV6-3	-	TRBJ1-1	-
CASSPKRLRGNEKLFF	TGTGCCAGCTCACCAAAAAGGCTAAGGGGAAATGAAAAACTGTTTTTT	TRBV18	-	TRBJ1-4	-
CASSLGLVSPLHF	TGTGCCAGCAGCTTAGGACTTGTTTCACCCCTCCACTTT	TRBV12-3/TRBV12-4	-	TRBJ1-6	-
CASSLFGTVNQPQHF	TGTGCCAGCAGCTTGTTCGGGACCGTCAATCAGCCCCAGCATTTT	TRBV7-8	-	TRBJ1-5	few
CASSQADRGRHTEAFF	TGTGCCAGCAGCCAAGCTGACAGGGGGCGGCACACTGAAGCTTTCTTT	TRBV3-1/TRBV3-2	TRBD1	TRBJ1-1	-
CAPLRRESPYEQYF	TGTGCCCCCCTTAGGCGGGAATCGCCCTACGAGCAGTACTTC	TRBV2	-	TRBJ2-7	-
CASSLGQGAYGYTF	TGTGCCAGCAGCTTGGGACAGGGGGCCTATGGCTACACCTTC	TRBV5-4	TRBD1	TRBJ1-2	-
CASSLTSGTLRDTQYF	TGTGCCAGCTCACTGACTAGCGGGACCCTGAGGGATACGCAGTATTTT	TRBV18	TRBD2	TRBJ2-3	-
CASTSGQTEQYF	TGTGCCAGCACCTCCGGACAGACCGAGCAGTACTTC	TRBV28	-	TRBJ2-7	-
CASSQDLTGNGYTF	TGCGCCAGCAGCCAAGATTTAACGGGGAATGGCTACACCTTC	TRBV4-1	-	TRBJ1-2	few
CAISESGSSTDTQYF	TGTGCCATCAGTGAGTCCGGCAGTAGCACAGATACGCAGTATTTT	TRBV10-3	-	TRBJ2-3	-
CASRVFGVGNEQFF	TGCGCCAGCAGGGTGTTCGGTGTTGGCAATGAGCAGTTCTTC	TRBV10-2	-	TRBJ2-1	-
CASSLPGTEGYTF	TGTGCCAGCAGTTTACCCGGGACGGAGGGCTACACCTTC	TRBV6-2/TRBV6-3	-	TRBJ1-2	-
CASSSSWAAGYTF	TGTGCCAGCAGCTCGTCGTGGGCCGCTGGCTACACCTTC	TRBV5-8	-	TRBJ1-2	-
CASSPDRTNYGYTF	TGCGCCAGCAGCCCGGACAGGACTAACTATGGCTACACCTTC	TRBV5-1	TRBD1	TRBJ1-2	-
CASSLGTSESYEQYF	TGTGCCAGCTCCCTCGGGACTAGCGAGTCCTACGAGCAGTACTTC	TRBV18	TRBD2	TRBJ2-7	-
CASSPITGGQPQHF	TGTGCCAGCAGCCCAATAACAGGGGGTCAGCCCCAGCATTTT	TRBV7-2	TRBD1	TRBJ1-5	-
CASSYRDRAKQYF	TGTGCCAGCAGTTACAGGGACAGGGCTAAACAGTACTTC	TRBV12-3/TRBV12-4	TRBD1	TRBJ2-7	-
CASSEVREETQYF	TGTGCCAGCAGTGAAGTAAGGGAAGAGACCCAGTACTTC	TRBV6-1	-	TRBJ2-5	-